These T cell receptor beta chains were read from a single sample in a study of shared clonotypes between healthy human individuals. Profiled with immunoSEQ multiplex PCR; TCRdb holds only in-frame clones, not every one. The profile shows roughly 2.1 million clones, roughly 91% of them singletons. Sequencing input: naive CD8+ T cells from PBMCs. These receptors originate from a man younger than 35 in good health. Some clones in this sample may be carry-over from other donors' samples. CDR3s include the opening cysteine and the closing phenylalanine or tryptophan. D genes are given only for firm matches. Clone size is given for some rows only: seen once, a few or many times, or a class if the clone is expanded.

clone_size j_call v_call d_call cdr3_nt cdr3_aa
- TRBJ2-1 TRBV9 TRBD2 TGTGCCAGCAGCGTAGGGGTTAGCGGGAGCGCACTGACCTACAATGAGCAGTTCTTC CASSVGVSGSALTYNEQFF
- TRBJ2-3 TRBV7-8 TRBD2 TGTGCCAGCAGCCCTCGGACTAGCGGGAGTACGCAGTATTTT CASSPRTSGSTQYF
- TRBJ2-5 TRBV28 TRBD2 TGTGCCAGCAGCTCCCCGCGGGAGGGGTTCGGAGAGACCCAGTACTTC CASSSPREGFGETQYF
few TRBJ2-2 TRBV7-3 - TGTGCCAGCAGCTTCGACACCGGGGAGCTGTTTTTT CASSFDTGELFF
- TRBJ2-7 TRBV7-2 TRBD2 TGTGCCAGCAGCTTACTAAGCGGGAACGAGCAGTACTTC CASSLLSGNEQYF
- TRBJ2-5 TRBV7-9 - TGTGCCAGCAGCAGTCCGGCCCGTCATCAAGAGACCCAGTACTTC CASSSPARHQETQYF
- TRBJ2-1 TRBV5-1 TRBD2 TGCGCCAGCAGCTCCCCCCTAGCGGGAGGCCCCAGCTCCTACAATGAGCAGTTCTTC CASSSPLAGGPSSYNEQFF
- TRBJ2-1 TRBV28 - TGTGCCAGCAGTAAGGACAGGGAGGGCCAACAAGAGCAGTTCTTC CASSKDREGQQEQFF
- TRBJ2-7 TRBV27 TRBD1 TGTGCCAGCAGGGGGACAGACTACGAGCAGTACTTC CASRGTDYEQYF
- TRBJ2-2 TRBV25-1 - TGTGCCAGCAGTGCTGCGGGAAAGGTCGACACCGGGGAGCTGTTTTTT CASSAAGKVDTGELFF
- TRBJ2-7 TRBV19 TRBD1 TGTGCCAGTAGCTGGACAGGGGGCCCCTACGAGCAGTACTTC CASSWTGGPYEQYF
- TRBJ2-6 TRBV27 TRBD2 TGTGCCAGCTCAGGACTAGCGGGGCTCTCTGGGGCCAACGTCCTGACTTTC CASSGLAGLSGANVLTF
- TRBJ2-1 TRBV7-9 - TGTGCCAGCAGCGGGCAAAGCTCAGACAATGAGCAGTTCTTC CASSGQSSDNEQFF
- TRBJ1-5 TRBV28 TRBD1 TGTGCCAGCAGTTTAAGTACAGGGGAAGGGGGTCAGCCCCAGCATTTT CASSLSTGEGGQPQHF
- TRBJ2-5 TRBV7-7 - TGTGCCAGCAGCCCCGCCCCACAAGAGACCCAGTACTTC CASSPAPQETQYF
once TRBJ2-5 TRBV2 - TGTGCCAGCACTGTCCGCCGAGGGGAGAGCCAAGAGACCCAGTACTTC CASTVRRGESQETQYF
- TRBJ2-2 TRBV6-1 - TGTGCCAGCAGTTGGAACACCGGGGAGCTGTTTTTT CASSWNTGELFF
- TRBJ2-7 TRBV11-2 TRBD1 TGTGCCAGCAGCAGTGGACAGGGGACCTCCTACGAGCAGTACTTC CASSSGQGTSYEQYF
- TRBJ2-1 TRBV6-5 - TGTGCCAGCAGTTACTCGTCGGATGAGCAGTTCTTC CASSYSSDEQFF
- TRBJ2-7 TRBV15 - TGTGCCACCAGCAGTCTTACCGACGAGCAGTACTTC CATSSLTDEQYF
- TRBJ1-1 TRBV28 - TGTGCCAGCAGACAAATAACACCCCCGGGGGGGGACCGCACTGAAGCTTTCTTT CASRQITPPGGDRTEAFF
few TRBJ1-4 TRBV7-8 - TGTGCCAGCAGCTTAGGGACTTATGAAAAACTGTTTTTT CASSLGTYEKLFF
- TRBJ1-1 TRBV19 - TGTGCCAGTAGTATTCGGAGGTCGGAGGTTGAAGCTTTCTTT CASSIRRSEVEAFF
- TRBJ2-3 TRBV25-1 - TGTGCCAGCAATATCGTAGGGGCCGAAGGCACAGATACGCAGTATTTT CASNIVGAEGTDTQYF
- TRBJ2-7 TRBV5-8 - TGTGCCAGCAGGTTGGGGAGCACCTACGAGCAGTACTTC CASRLGSTYEQYF
once TRBJ2-1 TRBV9 - TGTGCCAGCAGCGGAGTCAATGAGCAGTTCTTC CASSGVNEQFF
- TRBJ1-1 TRBV30 - TGTGCCTGGAGGCCTACAGGGAGTACTGAAGCTTTCTTT CAWRPTGSTEAFF
- TRBJ2-1 TRBV9 TRBD2 TGTGCCAGCAGCGAGCTACCGGGACTAGCTGACAATGAGCAGTTCTTC CASSELPGLADNEQFF
- TRBJ2-5 TRBV28 - TGTGCCAGCAGTTCCCTACAGGGATCCCAAGAGACCCAGTACTTC CASSSLQGSQETQYF
- TRBJ2-7 TRBV5-5 - TGTGCCAGCAGCTTCATGGCACCCGAGCAGTACTTC CASSFMAPEQYF
- TRBJ2-7 TRBV13 TRBD1 TGTGCCAGCAGCCTCACAGGGGCCTCCTACGAGCAGTACTTC CASSLTGASYEQYF
- TRBJ2-7 TRBV7-8 - TGTGCCAGCAGCTTAGCGCTGGTAGGGGTGGACAACGAGCAGTACTTC CASSLALVGVDNEQYF
- TRBJ2-5 TRBV28 TRBD1 TGTGCCAGCAGTTCAAAATGGGGGACAGGGGCCGCCTCGGTATGGACCCAGTACTTC CASSSKWGTGAASVWTQYF
- TRBJ2-5 TRBV28 - TGTGCCAGCAGCCCCATAACCCAAGAGACCCAGTACTTC CASSPITQETQYF
- TRBJ1-2 TRBV4-3 - TGCGCCAGCAGCCAAGATCTGGCAACAGGGCGCTATGGCTACACCTTC CASSQDLATGRYGYTF